These 2 T cell receptor beta chains were sequenced from one sample in a study of beta chain features in type 1 diabetes. Study results and limitations: Shortening that was moderate but significant affected the TCRB CDR3s of Type 1 diabetes patients in all four CD4+ subsets.

These receptors' antigens are unknown. TCRB transcripts that were expressed got sequenced, as all of the isolated RNA had been reverse transcribed. Profiled with immunoSEQ multiplex PCR; TCRdb holds only in-frame clones, not every one. The table shows some 360,000 clones, with 9.6% occurring only once. Input material: central memory CD4+ T cells from blood. All receptors come from a man aged 30-40 years with type 1 diabetes.

This chain connects TRBV11-2 to TRBJ1-1; no reliable D call. This CDR3 is 18 amino acids long. In germline, CDR1 is SGHAT, CDR2 FQNNGV. The V and J ends lost 3 bases and 1 base respectively, with 21 bases between them. CDR3 amino acids: CASSFPPSRGRRNTEAFF. The DNA for the CDR3 is TGTGCCAGCAGCTTTCCTCCGTCCCGCGGGCGCCGGAACACTGAAGCTTTCTTT. The full variable domain, completed using reference TRBV11-2 and TRBJ1-1, is EAGVAQSPRYKIIEKRQSVAFWCNPISGHATLYWYQQILGQGPKLLIQFQNNGVVDDSQLPKDRFSAERLKGVDSTLKIQPAKLEDSAVYLCASSFPPSRGRRNTEAFFGQGTRLTVV.

This clone appeared a few times. CDR3 sequence (DNA): TGTGCCAGCAGCTTATTCGGGGAGAGTGAGCAGTTCTTC. It codes for CASSLFGESEQFF. The V call is TRBV7-9, the J call TRBJ2-1; D is perhaps TRBD2 (5 bases). The CDR3 runs to 13 residues. V was clipped by 2 bases and J by 9 bases, with 11 bases between them. From germline, CDR1 is SEHNR and CDR2 FQNEAQ (reference sequence).